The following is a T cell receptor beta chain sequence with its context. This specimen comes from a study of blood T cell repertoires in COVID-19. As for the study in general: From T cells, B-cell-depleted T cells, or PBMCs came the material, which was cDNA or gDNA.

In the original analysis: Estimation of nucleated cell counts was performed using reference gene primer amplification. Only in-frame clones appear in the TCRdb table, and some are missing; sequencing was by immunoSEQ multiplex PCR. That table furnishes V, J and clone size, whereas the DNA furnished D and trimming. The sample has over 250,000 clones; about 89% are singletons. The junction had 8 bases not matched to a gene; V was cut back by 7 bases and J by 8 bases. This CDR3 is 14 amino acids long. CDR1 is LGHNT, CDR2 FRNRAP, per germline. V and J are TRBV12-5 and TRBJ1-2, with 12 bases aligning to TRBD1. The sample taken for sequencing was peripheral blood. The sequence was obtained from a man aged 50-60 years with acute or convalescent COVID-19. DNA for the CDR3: TGTGCTAGTGCCACCGGGACAGGGGGCGAAGGCTACACCTTC. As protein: CASATGTGGEGYTF. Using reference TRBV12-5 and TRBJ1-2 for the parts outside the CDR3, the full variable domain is DARVTQTPRHKVTEMGQEVTMRCQPILGHNTVFWYRQTMMQGLELLAYFRNRAPLDDSGMPKDRFSAEMPDATLATLKIQPSEPRDSAVYFCASATGTGGEGYTFGSGTRLTVV.